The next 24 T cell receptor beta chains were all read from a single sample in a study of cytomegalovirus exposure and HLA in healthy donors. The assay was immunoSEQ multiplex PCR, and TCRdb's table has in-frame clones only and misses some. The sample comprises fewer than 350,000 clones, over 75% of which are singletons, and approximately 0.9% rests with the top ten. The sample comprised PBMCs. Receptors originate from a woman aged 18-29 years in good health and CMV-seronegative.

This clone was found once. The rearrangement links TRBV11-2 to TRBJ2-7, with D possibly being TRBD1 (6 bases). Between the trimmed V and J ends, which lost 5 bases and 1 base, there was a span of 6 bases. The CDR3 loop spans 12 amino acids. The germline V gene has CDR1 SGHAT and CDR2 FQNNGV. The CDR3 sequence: CASSGQSYEQYF. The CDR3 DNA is TGTGCCAGCAGCGGACAGTCCTACGAGCAGTACTTC.

CDR3 region: CASSLTDRSSYEQYF. DNA of the CDR3: TGTGCCAGCTCACTGACGGACAGGAGCTCCTACGAGCAGTACTTC. The chain carries TRBV18 and TRBJ2-7; TRBD1 agrees at 7 bases. J gave up 0 bases and V 4 bases, and 6 bases lay outside the gene matches. The length of the CDR3 is 15 residues. The germline V gene has CDR1 KGHSH and CDR2 LQKENI. Full variable domain (rest looked up from reference TRBV18 and TRBJ2-7): NAGVMQNPRHLVRRRGQEARLRCSPMKGHSHVYWYRQLPEEGLKFMVYLQKENIIDESGMPKERFSAEFPKEGPSILRIQQVVRGDSAAYFCASSLTDRSSYEQYFGPGTRLTVT.

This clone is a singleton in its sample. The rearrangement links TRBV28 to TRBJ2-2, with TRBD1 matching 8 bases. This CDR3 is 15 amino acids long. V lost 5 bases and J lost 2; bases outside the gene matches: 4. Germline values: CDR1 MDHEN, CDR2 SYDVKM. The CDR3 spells CASSRTGLNTGELFF. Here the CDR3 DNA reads TGTGCCAGCAGTCGGACAGGGTTAAACACCGGGGAGCTGTTTTTT.

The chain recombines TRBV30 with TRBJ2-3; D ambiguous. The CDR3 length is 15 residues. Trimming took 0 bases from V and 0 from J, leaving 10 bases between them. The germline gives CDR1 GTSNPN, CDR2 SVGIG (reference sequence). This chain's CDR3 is CAWSVRLTSTDTQYF. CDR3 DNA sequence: TGTGCCTGGAGTGTCCGACTTACTAGCACAGATACGCAGTATTTT.

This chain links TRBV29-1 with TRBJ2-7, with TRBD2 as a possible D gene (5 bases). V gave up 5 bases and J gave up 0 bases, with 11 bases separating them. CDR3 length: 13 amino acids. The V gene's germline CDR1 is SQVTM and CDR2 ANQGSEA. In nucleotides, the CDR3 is TGCAGCGTTCGGCTAGCTGACTCCTACGAGCAGTACTTC. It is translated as CSVRLADSYEQYF.

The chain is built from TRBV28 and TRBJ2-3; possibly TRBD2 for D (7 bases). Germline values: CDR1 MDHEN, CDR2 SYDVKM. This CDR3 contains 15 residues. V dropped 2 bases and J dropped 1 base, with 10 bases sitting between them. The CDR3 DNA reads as TGTGCCAGCAGTTTAAGGGGGGGAGGCACAGATACGCAGTATTTT. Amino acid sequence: CASSLRGGGTDTQYF.

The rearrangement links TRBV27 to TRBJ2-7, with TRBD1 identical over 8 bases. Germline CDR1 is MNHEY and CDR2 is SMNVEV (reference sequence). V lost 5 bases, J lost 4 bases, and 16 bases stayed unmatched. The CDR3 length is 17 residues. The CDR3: CASSAISTGGKVYEQYF. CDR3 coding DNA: TGTGCCAGCAGTGCCATATCTACAGGGGGTAAGGTATACGAGCAGTACTTC.

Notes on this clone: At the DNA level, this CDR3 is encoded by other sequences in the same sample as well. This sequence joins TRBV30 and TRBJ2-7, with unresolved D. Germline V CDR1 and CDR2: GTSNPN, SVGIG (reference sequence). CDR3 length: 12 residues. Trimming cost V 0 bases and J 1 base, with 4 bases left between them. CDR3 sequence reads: CAWSVLSYEQYF. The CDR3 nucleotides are TGTGCCTGGAGTGTACTTTCCTACGAGCAGTACTTC.

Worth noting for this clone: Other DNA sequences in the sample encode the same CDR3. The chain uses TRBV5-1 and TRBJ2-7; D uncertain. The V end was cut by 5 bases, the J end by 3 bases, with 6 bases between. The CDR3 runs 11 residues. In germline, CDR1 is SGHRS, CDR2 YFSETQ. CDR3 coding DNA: TGCGCCAGCAGTCCCGGCTACGAGCAGTACTTC. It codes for CASSPGYEQYF.

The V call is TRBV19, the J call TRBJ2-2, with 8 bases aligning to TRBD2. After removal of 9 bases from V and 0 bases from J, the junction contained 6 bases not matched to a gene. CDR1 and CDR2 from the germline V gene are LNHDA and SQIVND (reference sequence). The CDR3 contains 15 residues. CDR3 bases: TGTGCCAGCAAGCTTAGCGGGACGAACACCGGGGAGCTGTTTTTT. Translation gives CASKLSGTNTGELFF. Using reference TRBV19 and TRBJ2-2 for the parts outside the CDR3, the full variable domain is DGGITQSPKYLFRKEGQNVTLSCEQNLNHDAMYWYRQDPGQGLRLIYYSQIVNDFQKGDIAEGYSVSREKKESFPLTVTSAQKNPTAFYLCASKLSGTNTGELFFGEGSRLTVL.

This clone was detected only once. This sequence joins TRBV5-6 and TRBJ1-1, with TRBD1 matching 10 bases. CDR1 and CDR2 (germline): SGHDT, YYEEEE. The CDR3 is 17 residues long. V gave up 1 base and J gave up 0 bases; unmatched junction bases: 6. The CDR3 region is CASSLNRGQGMNTEAFF. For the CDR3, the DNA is TGTGCCAGCAGCTTGAATAGGGGACAGGGGATGAACACTGAAGCTTTCTTT. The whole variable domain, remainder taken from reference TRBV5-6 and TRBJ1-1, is DAGVTQSPTHLIKTRGQQVTLRCSPKSGHDTVSWYQQALGQGPQFIFQYYEEEERQRGNFPDRFSGHQFPNYSSELNVNALLLGDSALYLCASSLNRGQGMNTEAFFGQGTRLTVV.

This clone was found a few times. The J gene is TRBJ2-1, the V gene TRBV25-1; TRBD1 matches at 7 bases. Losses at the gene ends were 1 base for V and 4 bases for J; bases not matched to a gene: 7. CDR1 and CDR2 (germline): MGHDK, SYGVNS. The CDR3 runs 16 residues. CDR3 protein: CASSEWEGGLYNEQFF. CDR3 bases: TGTGCCAGCAGTGAATGGGAAGGGGGCTTGTACAATGAGCAGTTCTTC.

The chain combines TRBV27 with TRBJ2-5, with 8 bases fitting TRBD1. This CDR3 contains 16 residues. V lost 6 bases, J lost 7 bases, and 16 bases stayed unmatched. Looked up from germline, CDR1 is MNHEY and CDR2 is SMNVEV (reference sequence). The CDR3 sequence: CASSIMGGQAQATQYF. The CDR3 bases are TGTGCCAGCAGCATTATGGGGGGACAGGCTCAGGCGACCCAGTACTTC.

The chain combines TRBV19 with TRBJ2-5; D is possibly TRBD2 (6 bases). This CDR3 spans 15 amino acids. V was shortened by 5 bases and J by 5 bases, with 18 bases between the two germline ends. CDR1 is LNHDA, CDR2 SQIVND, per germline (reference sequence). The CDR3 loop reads CASSPGLLRAETQYF. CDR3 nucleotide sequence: TGTGCCAGTAGTCCGGGACTTCTCCGGGCGGAGACCCAGTACTTC.

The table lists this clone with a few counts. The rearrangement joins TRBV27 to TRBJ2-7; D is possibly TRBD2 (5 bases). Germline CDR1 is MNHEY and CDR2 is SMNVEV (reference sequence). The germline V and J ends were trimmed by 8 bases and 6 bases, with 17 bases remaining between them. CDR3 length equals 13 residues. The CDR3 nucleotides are TGTGCCAGCGGCGGAGGAGGCAGGAGCGAGCAGTACTTC. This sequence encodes CASGGGGRSEQYF.

CDR3 DNA: TGTGCCAGCAGCGGGGGGGACGGAATGAACTATGGCTACACCTTC. Translated, it gives CASSGGDGMNYGYTF. This rearrangement joins TRBV5-6 to TRBJ1-2; weak D call: TRBD1 (5 bases). Trimming took 4 bases from V and 2 from J, leaving 15 bases between them. The CDR3 has 15 amino acids. Germline V gene sequence: CDR1 SGHDT, CDR2 YYEEEE. Full variable domain (remainder filled in from reference TRBV5-6 and TRBJ1-2): DAGVTQSPTHLIKTRGQQVTLRCSPKSGHDTVSWYQQALGQGPQFIFQYYEEEERQRGNFPDRFSGHQFPNYSSELNVNALLLGDSALYLCASSGGDGMNYGYTFGSGTRLTVV.

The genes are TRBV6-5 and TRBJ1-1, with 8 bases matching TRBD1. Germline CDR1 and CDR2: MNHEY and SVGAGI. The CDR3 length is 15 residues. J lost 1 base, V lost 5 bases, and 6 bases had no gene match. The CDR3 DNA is TGTGCCAGCAGTCTCTTGGACAGGGAGAACACTGAAGCTTTCTTT. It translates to CASSLLDRENTEAFF.

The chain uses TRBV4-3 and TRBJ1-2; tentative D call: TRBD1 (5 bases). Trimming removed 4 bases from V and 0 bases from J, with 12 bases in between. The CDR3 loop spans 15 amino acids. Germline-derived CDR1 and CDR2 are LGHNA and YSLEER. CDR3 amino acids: CASSPGRGTNYGYTF. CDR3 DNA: TGCGCCAGCAGCCCTGGACGGGGGACTAACTATGGCTACACCTTC.

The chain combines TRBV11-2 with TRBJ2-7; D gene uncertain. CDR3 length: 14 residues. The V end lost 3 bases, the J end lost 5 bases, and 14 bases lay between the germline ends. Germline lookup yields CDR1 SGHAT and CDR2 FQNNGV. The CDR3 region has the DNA TGTGCCAGCAGCTTTCGTGGGCCGGCGAACGAGCAGTACTTC. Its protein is CASSFRGPANEQYF.

The CDR3 nucleotides are TGTGCCAGCAGCTTAGGTCCTAGCGGGAGGAATCCTTCCTACGAGCAGTACTTC. Its translation: CASSLGPSGRNPSYEQYF. This chain links TRBV7-2 with TRBJ2-7, with 11 positions matching TRBD2. The length of the CDR3 is 18 residues. J gave up 1 base and V 1 base, and 9 bases lay outside the gene matches. In germline, CDR1 is SGHTA, CDR2 FQGNSA. The entire variable domain, with the rest obtained from reference TRBV7-2 and TRBJ2-7, is as follows: GAGVSQSPSNKVTEKGKDVELRCDPISGHTALYWYRQSLGQGLEFLIYFQGNSAPDKSGLPSDRFSAERTGGSVSTLTIQRTQQEDSAVYLCASSLGPSGRNPSYEQYFGPGTRLTVT.

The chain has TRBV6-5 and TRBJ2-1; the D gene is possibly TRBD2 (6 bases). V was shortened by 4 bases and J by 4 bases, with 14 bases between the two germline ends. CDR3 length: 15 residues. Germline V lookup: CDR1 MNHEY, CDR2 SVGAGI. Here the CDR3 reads CASSFEGGGYNEQFF. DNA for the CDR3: TGTGCCAGCAGTTTTGAGGGAGGAGGATACAATGAGCAGTTCTTC.

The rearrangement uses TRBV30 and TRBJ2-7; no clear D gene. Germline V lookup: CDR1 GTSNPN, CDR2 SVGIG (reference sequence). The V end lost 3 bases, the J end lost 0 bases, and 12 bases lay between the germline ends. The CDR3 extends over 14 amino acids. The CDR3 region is CAWSGSRYSYEQYF. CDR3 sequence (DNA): TGTGCCTGGAGCGGGTCTAGGTACTCCTACGAGCAGTACTTC.

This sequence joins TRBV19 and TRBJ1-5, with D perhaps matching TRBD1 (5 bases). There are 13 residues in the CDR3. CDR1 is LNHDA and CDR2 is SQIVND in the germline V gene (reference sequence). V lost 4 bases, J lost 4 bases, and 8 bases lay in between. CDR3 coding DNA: TGTGCCAGTAGTAGACAGTTAAATCAGCCCCAGCATTTT. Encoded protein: CASSRQLNQPQHF.

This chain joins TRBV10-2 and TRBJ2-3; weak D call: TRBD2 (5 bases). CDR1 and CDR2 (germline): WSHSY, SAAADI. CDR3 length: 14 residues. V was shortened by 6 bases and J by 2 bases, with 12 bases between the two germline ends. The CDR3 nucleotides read TGCGCCAGCAGGGACGGGGTCGCCACAGATACGCAGTATTTT. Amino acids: CASRDGVATDTQYF.